The clone carrying this TCR beta chain was counted a few times. Its antigen is still unknown. The data stem from a study of T cells in localized non-small cell lung cancer. Findings and caveats of the study: A higher density of T cells in blood coincided with extended overall survival. Uninvolved adjacent lung showed peak T cell clonality, exceeding tumor. For the top 100 tumor clones, a median approximately 50 also appeared in adjacent lung. Heterogeneity remains possible because sequencing was limited to only one tumor region.

Trimming took 6 bases from V and 4 from J, leaving 15 bases between them. Germline lookup yields CDR1 MNHEY and CDR2 SMNVEV (reference sequence). The CDR3 sequence is 14 residues long. Generated by immunoSEQ multiplex PCR, the TCRdb table keeps only in-frame clones and is missing some. The table includes 45,000 to 60,000 clones, roughly 80% detected once. The V and J genes are TRBV27 and TRBJ1-2; tentatively, D is TRBD1 (5 bases). This sequence was found in a woman between 40 and 69 years old with stage II lung adenocarcinoma. The specimen comprised PBMCs, sampled before any cancer treatment. In DNA form, the CDR3 reads TGTGCCAGCAGCCCACGCGGGACGCTCTATGGCTACACCTTC. The encoded protein is CASSPRGTLYGYTF.